The 23 T cell receptor beta chains presented below share a single source sample, sequenced in a study of blood T cell repertoires in COVID-19 (dated by TCRdb to 2018 to 2020). Receptors were amplified or captured by the immunoSEQ multiplex PCR assay. The clones in this table, taken by TCRdb from immuneACCESS, are in-frame only. Not every clone is retained; where verified, under half of the shortfall comes from an unresolved V gene, and the cause of the rest is unknown. For this sample there are about 220,000 clones; around 80% appear just once. The top ten constitute approximately 5% of the sample. Sequencing input: peripheral blood. The receptors shown here come from a human donor in a cohort sampled during active COVID-19.

This chain uses TRBV28 with TRBJ2-3; the match to TRBD1 covers 9 bases. The germline V gene has CDR1 MDHEN and CDR2 SYDVKM. The CDR3 runs to 14 residues. V was clipped by 1 base and J by 6 bases; unmatched bases: 2. The DNA of the CDR3 is TGTGCCAGCAGTTTATTGGGACAGGGTGATACGCAGTATTTT. This codes for CASSLLGQGDTQYF. The full variable domain, in which reference TRBV28 and TRBJ2-3 provide the parts outside the CDR3, is DVKVTQSSRYLVKRTGEKVFLECVQDMDHENMFWYRQDPGLGLRLIYFSYDVKMKEKGDIPEGYSVSREKKERFSLILESASTNQTSMYLCASSLLGQGDTQYFGPGTRLTVL.

The V gene is TRBV19, the J gene TRBJ2-7; 10 bases line up with TRBD2. Trimming took 5 bases from V and 2 from J; bases not matched to a gene: 12. CDR1 and CDR2 from the germline V gene are LNHDA and SQIVND (reference sequence). The CDR3 sequence is 17 residues long. In nucleotides, the CDR3 is TGTGCCAGTAGTGACGGGACTAGCGTTTGGCCGGCCTACGAGCAGTACTTC. It encodes CASSDGTSVWPAYEQYF.

This rearrangement joins TRBV10-3 to TRBJ1-1, with TRBD1 identical over 9 bases. V shed 5 bases, J shed 1 base, and the junction held 2 bases outside the gene matches. Germline V lookup: CDR1 ENHRY, CDR2 SYGVKD. The CDR3 spans 14 residues. CDR3 loop: CAISRTGENTEAFF. Written as DNA, the CDR3 is TGTGCCATCAGTCGGACAGGGGAGAACACTGAAGCTTTCTTT.

The V call is TRBV25-1, the J call TRBJ2-7; 7 bases align to TRBD2. Germline CDR1 and CDR2: MGHDK and SYGVNS. The V gene end was trimmed by 4 bases and the J gene end by 3 bases; junction bases not matched to a gene: 3. The CDR3 length is 13 residues. The CDR3 sequence is CASSGGGSYEQYF. The CDR3 DNA follows: TGTGCCAGCAGTGGAGGCGGGAGCTACGAGCAGTACTTC.

The chain combines TRBV10-3 with TRBJ2-3; D is perhaps TRBD2 (5 bases). The germline gives CDR1 ENHRY, CDR2 SYGVKD. CDR3 length equals 14 residues. V lost 4 bases and J 0 bases, leaving 8 bases between the germline ends. The CDR3 bases are TGTGCCATCAGTGGGGAGCTGAGCACAGATACGCAGTATTTT. It is translated as CAISGELSTDTQYF.

This clone was detected once. This sequence joins TRBV6-5 and TRBJ2-7; possibly TRBD2 for D (7 bases). V shed 6 bases and J shed 5 bases, with 8 bases lying between them. The CDR3 sequence is 11 residues long. Germline V gene lookup returns CDR1 MNHEY and CDR2 SVGAGI. CDR3 in DNA: TGTGCCAGCAGGGGGGGGCACGAGCAGTACTTC. As protein: CASRGGHEQYF.

V is TRBV6-1 and J is TRBJ2-7; 12 bases are shared with TRBD2. The CDR3 totals 14 residues. Trimming took 3 bases from V and 7 from J; bases not matched to a gene: 4. Germline V gene data show CDR1 as MNHNS and CDR2 as SASEGT. As DNA, the CDR3 is TGTGCCAGCAGTGAGTACGGACTAGCGGGAGAGCAGTACTTC. The encoded protein is CASSEYGLAGEQYF.

This chain uses TRBV4-3 with TRBJ2-7, with 9 bases matching TRBD2. The V segment lost 0 bases and the J segment 7 bases; nucleotides outside the gene matches: 7. Per germline, CDR1 LGHNA and CDR2 YSLEER. CDR3 size: 15 residues. In DNA, the CDR3 is TGCGCCAGCAGCCAAGAAAGTAGCGGGAGTGGAGAGCAGTACTTC. Translation gives CASSQESSGSGEQYF.

This CDR3 is CASSLYGYTF. DNA for the CDR3: TGTGCCAGCAGCCTCTATGGCTACACCTTC. V is TRBV12-3 or TRBV12-4 and J is TRBJ1-2; D unresolved. The germline V and J ends were trimmed by 6 bases and 4 bases, with 3 bases remaining between them. This CDR3 comprises 10 residues.

The rearrangement uses TRBV15 and TRBJ2-7, with 8 bases aligning to TRBD2. V gave up 0 bases and J gave up 7 bases; unmatched junction bases: 5. In germline, CDR1 is LNHNV, CDR2 YYDKDF (reference sequence). The CDR3 is 14 amino acids. CDR3 amino acids: CATSREGLVREQYF. CDR3 in DNA: TGTGCCACCAGCAGAGAGGGACTAGTGCGGGAGCAGTACTTC.

The V gene is TRBV9, the J gene TRBJ2-1, with TRBD2 identical over 8 bases. There are 15 residues in the CDR3. Germline trimming cut 3 bases from V and 9 bases from J; bases unmatched to any gene: 11. Germline-derived CDR1 and CDR2 are SGDLS and YYNGEE. This CDR3 reads CASSDTGTRIREQFF. The DNA for the CDR3 is TGTGCCAGCAGCGACACCGGGACTAGGATCCGTGAGCAGTTCTTC.

This clone has more than one count but fewer than ten. The V call is TRBV5-6, the J call TRBJ2-7; 7 nucleotides line up with TRBD1. The CDR3 totals 14 residues. From germline, CDR1 is SGHDT and CDR2 YYEEEE. The ends lost 4 bases at V and 3 bases at J; junction bases unmatched: 7. The CDR3 DNA sequence: TGTGCCAGCAGCACCGGGACAGATTTCTACGAGCAGTACTTC. This encodes CASSTGTDFYEQYF.

The chain carries TRBV5-1 and TRBJ1-2; D gene unclear. The CDR3 runs 14 residues. Trimming left V 4 bases short and J 4 bases short, with 14 bases between. Germline lookup yields CDR1 SGHRS and CDR2 YFSETQ. The CDR3 protein is CASSPSWGGYGYTF. CDR3 sequence (DNA): TGCGCCAGCAGCCCCAGTTGGGGAGGCTATGGCTACACCTTC. The entire variable domain, with the rest obtained from reference TRBV5-1 and TRBJ1-2, is as follows: KAGVTQTPRYLIKTRGQQVTLSCSPISGHRSVSWYQQTPGQGLQFLFEYFSETQRNKGNFPGRFSGRQFSNSRSEMNVSTLELGDSALYLCASSPSWGGYGYTFGSGTRLTVV.

This rearrangement joins TRBV5-5 to TRBJ1-5; no definite D call. The germline V gene encodes CDR1 SGHKS and CDR2 YYEKEE (reference sequence). CDR3 length: 12 amino acids. V dropped 1 base and J dropped 7 bases, with 6 bases sitting between them. CDR3 DNA: TGTGCCAGCAGCTTGAACGGGCAGCCCCAGCATTTT. Amino acid sequence: CASSLNGQPQHF.

This chain joins TRBV5-1 and TRBJ2-5; a possible D gene is TRBD2 (6 bases). The CDR3 is made up of 13 amino acids. From germline, CDR1 is SGHRS and CDR2 YFSETQ. Trimming left V 1 base short and J 3 bases short, with 7 bases between. Here the CDR3 reads CASSLIAEETQYF. The CDR3, as DNA: TGCGCCAGCAGCTTGATAGCGGAAGAGACCCAGTACTTC.

V and J are TRBV15 and TRBJ2-7; 7 bases are a match to TRBD2. This CDR3 has 13 residues. V dropped 0 bases and J dropped 7; count of bases not matched to a gene: 3. Germline lookup yields CDR1 LNHNV and CDR2 YYDKDF (reference sequence). CDR3 in DNA: TGTGCCACCAGCAGAGATGCGGGGGAAGAGCAGTACTTC. Translated, it gives CATSRDAGEEQYF.

This clone was seen many times. This chain connects TRBV7-6 to TRBJ2-3; 12 bases match TRBD2. CDR1 and CDR2 (germline): SGHVS, FNYEAQ. The CDR3 is made up of 16 amino acids. Trimming at V came to 4 bases and at J to 0 bases, leaving 2 bases not matched to a gene. CDR3 nucleotides: TGTGCCAGCAGCTCCGGGACTAGCGGGAGCACAGATACGCAGTATTTT. Amino acid sequence: CASSSGTSGSTDTQYF.

This clone was found a few times. The CDR3 loop reads CASSEWATVEQYF. DNA of the CDR3: TGTGCCAGCAGTGAATGGGCAACCGTCGAGCAGTACTTC. The chain has TRBV6-1 and TRBJ2-7; D not resolved. The germline CDR1 and CDR2 sequences are MNHNS and SASEGT. Trimming pared 2 bases from V and 6 bases from J, leaving 11 bases between. CDR3 length: 13 amino acids.

The gene calls are TRBV13 and TRBJ2-2; 11 nucleotides align to TRBD2. Germline values: CDR1 PRHDT, CDR2 FYEKMQ (reference sequence). J lost 1 base, V lost 4 bases, and 5 bases had no gene match. The length of the CDR3 is 17 residues. CDR3 DNA sequence: TGTGCCAGCAGCTCGCACACTAGCGGGGGGAACACCGGGGAGCTGTTTTTT. It is translated as CASSSHTSGGNTGELFF.

This CDR3 is CASSSYPGQGTTSSTDTQYF. The CDR3 region has the DNA TGTGCCAGCAGTTCGTATCCGGGACAGGGGACGACTTCTAGCACAGATACGCAGTATTTT. This chain connects TRBV28 to TRBJ2-3; 10 bases agree with TRBD1. The V segment lost 4 bases and the J segment 0 bases; nucleotides outside the gene matches: 16. Germline V CDR1 and CDR2: MDHEN, SYDVKM. The CDR3 has 20 residues.

This chain uses TRBV4-3 with TRBJ2-5, with 7 bases matching TRBD2. Germline V lookup: CDR1 LGHNA, CDR2 YSLEER. The CDR3 has 14 amino acids. The J segment lost 3 bases and the V segment lost 0 bases, leaving 1 base of the junction unmatched. The chain's CDR3 is CASSQEAGEETQYF. The CDR3 coding sequence is TGCGCCAGCAGCCAAGAGGCGGGAGAAGAGACCCAGTACTTC.

This clone was seen just once. J is TRBJ2-3 and V is TRBV7-9; TRBD2 matches 7 bases. There are 17 residues in the CDR3. V lost 2 bases and J lost 0; bases outside the gene matches: 8. The germline V gene has CDR1 SEHNR and CDR2 FQNEAQ (reference sequence). The CDR3 sequence is CASSLSLYSGSTDTQYF. In DNA, the CDR3 is TGTGCCAGCAGCTTATCCTTGTATAGCGGGAGCACAGATACGCAGTATTTT.

The V and J genes are TRBV10-1 and TRBJ1-5, with TRBD1 identical over 10 bases. The J segment lost 7 bases and the V segment lost 3 bases, leaving 3 bases of the junction unmatched. The CDR3 totals 14 residues. Germline V gene lookup returns CDR1 WNHNN and CDR2 SYGVQD (reference sequence). The CDR3 region is CASSDQTGGQPQHF. CDR3 nucleotide sequence: TGCGCCAGCAGTGACCAGACAGGGGGCCAGCCCCAGCATTTT.